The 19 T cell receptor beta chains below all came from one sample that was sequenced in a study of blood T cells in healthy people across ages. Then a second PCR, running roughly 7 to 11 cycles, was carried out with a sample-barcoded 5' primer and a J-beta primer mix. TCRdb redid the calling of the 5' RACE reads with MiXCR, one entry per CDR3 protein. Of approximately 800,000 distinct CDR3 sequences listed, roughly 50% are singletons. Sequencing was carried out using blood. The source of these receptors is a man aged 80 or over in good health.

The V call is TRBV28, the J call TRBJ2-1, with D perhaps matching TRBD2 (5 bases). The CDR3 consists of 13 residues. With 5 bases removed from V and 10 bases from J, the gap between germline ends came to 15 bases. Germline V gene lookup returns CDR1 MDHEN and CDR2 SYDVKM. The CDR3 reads CASSGLPFGEQFF. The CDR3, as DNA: TGTGCCAGCAGTGGACTGCCATTCGGGGAGCAGTTCTTC.

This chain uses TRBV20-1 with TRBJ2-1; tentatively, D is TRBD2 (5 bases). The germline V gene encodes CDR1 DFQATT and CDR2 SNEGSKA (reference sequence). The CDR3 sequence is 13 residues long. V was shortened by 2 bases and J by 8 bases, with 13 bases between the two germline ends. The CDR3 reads CSARRPSIDEQFF. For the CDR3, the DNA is TGCAGTGCTAGAAGGCCTAGCATCGATGAGCAGTTCTTC.

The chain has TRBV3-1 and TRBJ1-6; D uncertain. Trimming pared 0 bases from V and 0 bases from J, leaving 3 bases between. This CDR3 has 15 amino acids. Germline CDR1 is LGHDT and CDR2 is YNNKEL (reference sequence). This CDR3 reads CASSQEVSYNSPLHF. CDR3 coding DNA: TGTGCCAGCAGCCAAGAAGTCTCCTATAATTCACCCCTCCACTTT.

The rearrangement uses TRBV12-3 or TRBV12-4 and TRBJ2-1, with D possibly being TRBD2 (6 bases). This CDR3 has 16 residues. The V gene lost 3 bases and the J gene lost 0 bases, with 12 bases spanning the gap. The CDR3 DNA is TGTGCCAGCAGTTTGTTCGTGGGAGGCTCCTACAATGAGCAGTTCTTC. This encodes CASSLFVGGSYNEQFF.

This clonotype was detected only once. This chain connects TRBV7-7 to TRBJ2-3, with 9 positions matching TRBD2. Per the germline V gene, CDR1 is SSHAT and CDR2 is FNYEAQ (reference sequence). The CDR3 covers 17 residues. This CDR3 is CASCLAAAGGGADTQYF. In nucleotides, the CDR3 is TGTGCTAGCTGCTTAGCCGCAGCGGGAGGTGGGGCAGATACGCAGTATTTT. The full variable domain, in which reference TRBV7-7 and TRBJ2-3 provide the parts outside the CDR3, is GAGVSQSPRYKVTKRGQDVTLRCDPISSHATLYWYQQALGQGPEFLTYFNYEAQPDKSGLPSDRFSAERPEGSISTLTIQRTEQRDSAMYRCASCLAAAGGGADTQYFGPGTRLTVL.

CDR3 nucleotides: TGTGCCAGCAGTGAGGGACAGGGGGACGCGTATTTT. Residues: CASSEGQGDAYF. The chain carries TRBV6-4 and TRBJ2-3, with 11 nucleotides matching TRBD1. Per the germline V gene, CDR1 is MRHNA and CDR2 is SNTAGT. This CDR3 region has 12 residues. V dropped 3 bases and J dropped 14; count of bases not matched to a gene: 4.

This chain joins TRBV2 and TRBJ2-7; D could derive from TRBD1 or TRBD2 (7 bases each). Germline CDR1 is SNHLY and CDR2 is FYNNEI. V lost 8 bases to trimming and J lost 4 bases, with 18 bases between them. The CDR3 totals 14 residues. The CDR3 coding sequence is TGTGCCAGCTCAAGGGGGCGGGAGAGATACGAGCAGTACTTC. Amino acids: CASSRGRERYEQYF.

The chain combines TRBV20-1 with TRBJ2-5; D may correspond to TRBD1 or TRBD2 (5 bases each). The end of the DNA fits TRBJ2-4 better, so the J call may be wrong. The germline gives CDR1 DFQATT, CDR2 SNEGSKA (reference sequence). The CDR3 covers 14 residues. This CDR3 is CSAQLPSRGNIQYF. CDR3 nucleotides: TGCAGTGCTCAACTCCCGTCACGGGGCAACATTCAGTACTTC.

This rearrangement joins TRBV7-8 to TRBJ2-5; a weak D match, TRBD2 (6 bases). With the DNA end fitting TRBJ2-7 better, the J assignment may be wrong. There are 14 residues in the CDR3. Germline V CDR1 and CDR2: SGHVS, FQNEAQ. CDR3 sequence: CASTQIGRVYEQYF. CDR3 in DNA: TGTGCCAGCACGCAAATCGGGAGAGTATACGAGCAGTACTTC.

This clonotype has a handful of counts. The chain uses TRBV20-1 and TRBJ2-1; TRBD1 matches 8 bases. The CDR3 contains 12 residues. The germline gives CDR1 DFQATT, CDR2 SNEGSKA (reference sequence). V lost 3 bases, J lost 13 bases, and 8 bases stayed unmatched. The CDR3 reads CSARATGGLQFF. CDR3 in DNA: TGCAGTGCTAGGGCCACAGGGGGTCTCCAGTTCTTC.

In nucleotides, the CDR3 is TGTGCCAGCAGCCAATCGGCGGGAGAAGGAGAGACCCAGTACTTC. Translation gives CASSQSAGEGETQYF. V and J are TRBV3-1 and TRBJ2-5; 7 nucleotides line up with TRBD2. CDR1 is LGHDT and CDR2 is YNNKEL in the germline V gene (reference sequence). The CDR3 is made up of 15 amino acids. The junction had 7 bases not matched to a gene; V was cut back by 2 bases and J by 4 bases.

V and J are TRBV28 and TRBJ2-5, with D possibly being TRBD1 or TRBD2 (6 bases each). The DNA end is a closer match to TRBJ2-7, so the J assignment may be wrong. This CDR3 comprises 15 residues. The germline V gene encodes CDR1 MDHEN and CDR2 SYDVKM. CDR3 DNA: TGTGCCAGCAGTTTCCCCGTCGGGGGCCTGAACGAGCAGTACTTC. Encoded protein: CASSFPVGGLNEQYF.

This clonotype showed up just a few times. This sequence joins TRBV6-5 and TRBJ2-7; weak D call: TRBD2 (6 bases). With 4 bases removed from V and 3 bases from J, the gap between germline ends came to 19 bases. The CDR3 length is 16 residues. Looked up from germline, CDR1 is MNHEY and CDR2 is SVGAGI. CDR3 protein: CASSWAGLTGDYEQYF. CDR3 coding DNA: TGTGCCAGCAGTTGGGCGGGACTCACCGGAGACTACGAGCAGTACTTC.

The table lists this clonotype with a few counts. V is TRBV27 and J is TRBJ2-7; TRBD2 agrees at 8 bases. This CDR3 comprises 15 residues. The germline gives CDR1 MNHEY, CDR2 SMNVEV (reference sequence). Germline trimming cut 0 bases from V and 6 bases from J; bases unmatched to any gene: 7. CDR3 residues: CASSLSGTRVREQYF. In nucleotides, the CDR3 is TGTGCCAGCAGTTTATCGGGGACTAGGGTCCGCGAGCAGTACTTC.

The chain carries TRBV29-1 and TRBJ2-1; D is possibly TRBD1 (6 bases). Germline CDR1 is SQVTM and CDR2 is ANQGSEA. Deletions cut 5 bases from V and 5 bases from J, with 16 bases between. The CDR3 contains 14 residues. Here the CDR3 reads CSVSRGSKDNEQFF. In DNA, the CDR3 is TGCAGCGTTTCCAGGGGTTCTAAGGACAATGAGCAGTTCTTC.

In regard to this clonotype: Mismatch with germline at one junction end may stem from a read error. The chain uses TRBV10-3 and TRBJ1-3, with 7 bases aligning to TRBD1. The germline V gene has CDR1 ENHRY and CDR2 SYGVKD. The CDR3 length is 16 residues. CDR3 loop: CAVSDSDRAYGNTIYF. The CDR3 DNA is TGTGCCGTCAGTGATTCTGACAGGGCATACGGAAACACCATATATTTT.

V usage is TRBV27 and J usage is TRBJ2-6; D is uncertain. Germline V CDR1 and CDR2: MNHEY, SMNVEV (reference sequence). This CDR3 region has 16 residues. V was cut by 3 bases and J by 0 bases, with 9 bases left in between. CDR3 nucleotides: TGTGCCAGCAGTTTTCGACGGAACTCTGGGGCCAACGTCCTGACTTTC. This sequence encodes CASSFRRNSGANVLTF.

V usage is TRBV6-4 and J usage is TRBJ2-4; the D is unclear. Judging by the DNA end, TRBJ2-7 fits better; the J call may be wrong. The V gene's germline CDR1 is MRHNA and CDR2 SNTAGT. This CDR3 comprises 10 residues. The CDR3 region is CASPCYEQYF. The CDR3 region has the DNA TGTGCCAGCCCTTGCTACGAGCAGTACTTC.

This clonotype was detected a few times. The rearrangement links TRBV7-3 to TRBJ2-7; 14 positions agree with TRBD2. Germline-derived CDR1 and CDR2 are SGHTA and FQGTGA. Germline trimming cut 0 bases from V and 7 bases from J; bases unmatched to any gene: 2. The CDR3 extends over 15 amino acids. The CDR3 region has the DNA TGTGCCAGCAGCTTAACCGGACTAGCGGGAGGAGAGCAGTACTTC. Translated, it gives CASSLTGLAGGEQYF.